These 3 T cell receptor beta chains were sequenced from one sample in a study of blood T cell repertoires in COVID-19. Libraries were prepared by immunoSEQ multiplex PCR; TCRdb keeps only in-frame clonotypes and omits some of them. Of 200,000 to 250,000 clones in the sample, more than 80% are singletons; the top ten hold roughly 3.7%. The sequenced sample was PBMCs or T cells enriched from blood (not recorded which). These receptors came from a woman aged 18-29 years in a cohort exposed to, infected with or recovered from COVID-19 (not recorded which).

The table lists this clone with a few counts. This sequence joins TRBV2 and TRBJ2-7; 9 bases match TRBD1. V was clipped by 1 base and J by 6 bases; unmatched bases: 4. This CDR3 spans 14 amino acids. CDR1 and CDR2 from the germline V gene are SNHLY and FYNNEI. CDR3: CASSEGGDRAEQYF. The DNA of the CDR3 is TGTGCCAGCAGTGAAGGTGGGGACAGGGCCGAGCAGTACTTC.

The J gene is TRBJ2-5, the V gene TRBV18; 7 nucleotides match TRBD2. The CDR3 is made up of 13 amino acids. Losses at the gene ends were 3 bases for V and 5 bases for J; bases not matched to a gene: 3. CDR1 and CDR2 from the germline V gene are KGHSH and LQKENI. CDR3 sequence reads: CASSPREVETQYF. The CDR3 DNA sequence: TGTGCCAGCTCACCCCGGGAGGTTGAGACCCAGTACTTC.

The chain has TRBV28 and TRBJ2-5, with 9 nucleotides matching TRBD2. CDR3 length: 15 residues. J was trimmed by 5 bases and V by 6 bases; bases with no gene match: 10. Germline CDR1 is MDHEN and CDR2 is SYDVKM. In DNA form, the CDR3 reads TGTGCCAGCAGAAGCCCTGCGGGGGGGCTTGAGACCCAGTACTTC. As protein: CASRSPAGGLETQYF.